The 3 T cell receptor beta chains below come from one sample, sequenced in a study of PD-1 blockade in classical Hodgkin lymphoma (dated by TCRdb to 2018 to 2020). The protocol used for the library was the immunoSEQ multiplex PCR assay. TCRdb re-hosts the immuneACCESS table, in-frame sequences only. Its copies lack some clones; in the studies checked, an unresolved V gene accounts for under half of them, and the cause for the rest is not known. The sample table records approximately 89,000 clones; 83% of these occur just once. About 18% of the sample lies in the top ten. The time point label corresponds to: cycle 4 day 1 (C4D1), after 5 to 7 weeks of nivolumab. Every trial patient had relapsed following autologous stem cell transplantation, and prior brentuximab vedotin exposure was what differed among cohorts A, B and C. This sample comprised peripheral blood mononuclear cells (PBMCs), obtained before the fourth cycle of nivolumab. These receptors originate from a human donor with classical Hodgkin lymphoma.

The table lists this clone with a count of one. The chain has TRBV2 and TRBJ1-5; D may be TRBD1 (5 bases). Trimming cost V 4 bases and J 3 bases, with 16 bases left between them. This CDR3 is built from 16 residues. Looked up from germline, CDR1 is SNHLY and CDR2 is FYNNEI. The CDR3 region has the DNA TGTGCCAGCAGTGGGGGCGGGGGTTTGACCAATCAGCCCCAGCATTTT. Its translation is CASSGGGGLTNQPQHF.

V usage is TRBV5-8 and J usage is TRBJ1-5; D might be TRBD1 (6 bases). CDR3 length: 19 residues. The V gene lost 0 bases and the J gene lost 1 base, with 20 bases spanning the gap. In germline, CDR1 is SGHTS, CDR2 YDEGEE. The CDR3 spells CASSLGQGKGIWSNQPQHF. In DNA form, the CDR3 reads TGTGCCAGCAGCTTGGGGCAGGGGAAAGGAATATGGAGCAATCAGCCCCAGCATTTT.

The CDR3 reads CASTSGTGTGELFF. In DNA form, the CDR3 reads TGTGCCAGCACCAGCGGGACAGGCACCGGGGAGCTGTTTTTT. This chain uses TRBV25-1 with TRBJ2-2; perhaps TRBD1 as D (8 bases). This CDR3 spans 14 amino acids. Germline V lookup: CDR1 MGHDK, CDR2 SYGVNS. Trimming pared 7 bases from V and 4 bases from J, leaving 13 bases between.